These 13 T cell receptor beta chains share one sample of origin, sequenced in a study of blood T cell repertoires in COVID-19. Repertoires were generated with immunoSEQ multiplex PCR, while TCRdb's copy carries only in-frame clones and drops some. Found here are 56,000 or so clones, over 75% of them singletons; the top ten hold roughly 10%. The source material was peripheral blood. The receptors here all came from a human donor in a cohort sampled during active COVID-19.

J is TRBJ2-1 and V is TRBV28; D is perhaps TRBD1 (6 bases). CDR3 size: 14 residues. V lost 6 bases and J lost 9, with 18 bases in between. From germline, CDR1 is MDHEN and CDR2 SYDVKM. For the CDR3, the DNA is TGTGCCAGCAGCCAAGGCACTACAGGGACTGAGCAGTTCTTC. It translates to CASSQGTTGTEQFF.

This chain uses TRBV5-1 with TRBJ1-1, with 10 bases matching TRBD1. Germline assignment: CDR1 SGHRS and CDR2 YFSETQ. V shed 4 bases, J shed 5 bases, and the junction held 8 bases outside the gene matches. The CDR3 totals 15 residues. The CDR3 region is CASSNRQGARTEAFF. The CDR3 coding sequence is TGCGCCAGCAGCAACAGACAGGGGGCCCGAACTGAAGCTTTCTTT.

This chain's CDR3 is CASSFLSDRSNYGYTF. CDR3 nucleotides: TGTGCCAGCAGCTTCCTGTCGGACAGGTCTAACTATGGCTACACCTTC. The rearrangement joins TRBV11-1 to TRBJ1-2; TRBD1 matches 7 bases. The CDR3 length is 16 residues. J gave up 0 bases and V 3 bases, and 7 bases lay outside the gene matches. Germline loops: CDR1 SGHAT, CDR2 FQDESV (reference sequence).

V and J are TRBV29-1 and TRBJ2-7; the match to TRBD1 covers 9 bases. J gave up 1 base and V 6 bases, and 10 bases lay outside the gene matches. The CDR3 extends over 15 amino acids. Looked up from germline, CDR1 is SQVTM and CDR2 is ANQGSEA. CDR3 protein: CSVGDRDRESYEQYF. The CDR3 nucleotides are TGCAGCGTAGGGGACCGGGACAGGGAGTCCTACGAGCAGTACTTC.

The chain couples TRBV29-1 to TRBJ2-3; D perhaps matches TRBD1 (6 bases). The germline V and J ends were trimmed by 4 bases and 3 bases, with 14 bases remaining between them. Germline V gene sequence: CDR1 SQVTM, CDR2 ANQGSEA. CDR3 length: 14 amino acids. CDR3 amino acids: CSVALGGSTDTQYF. The DNA of the CDR3 is TGCAGCGTTGCCCTAGGGGGAAGTACAGATACGCAGTATTTT.

This chain links TRBV15 with TRBJ2-3; TRBD2 agrees at 8 bases. This CDR3 comprises 16 residues. CDR1 and CDR2 from the germline V gene are LNHNV and YYDKDF (reference sequence). V shed 0 bases, J shed 6 bases, and the junction held 8 bases outside the gene matches. The CDR3 DNA is TGTGCCACCAGCAGAGATAGGCGGGCTAGCGGGGATACGCAGTATTTT. The encoded protein is CATSRDRRASGDTQYF.

CDR3 loop: CASSVAPAGSGTAYNEQFF. The CDR3 coding sequence is TGTGCCAGCAGCGTAGCCCCCGCTGGATCGGGGACAGCCTACAATGAGCAGTTCTTC. This chain connects TRBV9 to TRBJ2-1; 7 bases are a match to TRBD1. The length of the CDR3 is 19 residues. With V trimmed by 0 bases and J by 2 bases, 14 bases remained unmatched. Looked up from germline, CDR1 is SGDLS and CDR2 is YYNGEE.

V is TRBV27 and J is TRBJ2-3; 7 positions match TRBD2. This CDR3 is built from 16 residues. CDR1 MNHEY and CDR2 SMNVEV come from the germline V gene (reference sequence). V lost 5 bases and J lost 1; bases outside the gene matches: 9. Here the CDR3 DNA reads TGTGCCAGCAGTCCGGGCCGTGGGGGGGGCACAGATACGCAGTATTTT. Protein product: CASSPGRGGGTDTQYF.

The chain links TRBV5-6 to TRBJ2-3, with 8 bases aligning to TRBD1. Per the germline V gene, CDR1 is SGHDT and CDR2 is YYEEEE. The CDR3 is 13 amino acids. With V trimmed by 2 bases and J by 4 bases, 0 bases remained unmatched. The CDR3, as DNA: TGTGCCAGCAGCTTACAGGGGGCAGATACGCAGTATTTT. Encoded protein: CASSLQGADTQYF.

V usage is TRBV29-1 and J usage is TRBJ2-3, with TRBD2 identical over 8 bases. The length of the CDR3 is 11 residues. Germline CDR1 and CDR2: SQVTM and ANQGSEA. For the CDR3, the DNA is TGCAGACGGGGGGGGTCAGATACGCAGTATTTT. This sequence encodes CRRGGSDTQYF.

This clone was picked up a small number of times. The chain recombines TRBV4-3 with TRBJ1-2; the match to TRBD1 covers 7 bases. The length of the CDR3 is 15 residues. V shed 5 bases, J shed 1 base, and the junction held 7 bases outside the gene matches. Germline lookup yields CDR1 LGHNA and CDR2 YSLEER. The CDR3: CASSYRQGNNYGYTF. The CDR3 bases are TGCGCCAGCAGCTACCGACAGGGTAATAACTATGGCTACACCTTC.

This sequence joins TRBV18 and TRBJ2-1; 9 bases fit TRBD2. J lost 7 bases, V lost 0 bases, and 4 bases had no gene match. The germline V gene encodes CDR1 KGHSH and CDR2 LQKENI. The CDR3 loop spans 15 amino acids. In DNA, the CDR3 is TGTGCCAGCTCACCACCTAGCGGGAGCAAGAATGAGCAGTTCTTC. Amino acid sequence: CASSPPSGSKNEQFF.

The chain links TRBV6-5 to TRBJ1-2, with 8 bases lining up with TRBD1. Losses at the gene ends were 10 bases for V and 4 bases for J; bases not matched to a gene: 8. The germline V gene encodes CDR1 MNHEY and CDR2 SVGAGI. This CDR3 comprises 13 residues. For the CDR3, the DNA is TGTGCCACCGTTGCAGGGGGCTCCTATGGCTACACCTTC. Protein sequence: CATVAGGSYGYTF.